Following are 2 T cell receptor beta chains from one sample sequenced in a study of blood T cell repertoires in COVID-19. Sequencing used immunoSEQ multiplex PCR; TCRdb keeps in-frame clones, though not all of them. The table has some 140,000 clones, about 90% seen once. The sample was peripheral blood. All receptors come from a man aged 45-65 years with acute or convalescent COVID-19.

The rearrangement joins TRBV21-1 to TRBJ2-7; the tabulated D call, TRBD1, remains unverified against the DNA. TRBV21-1 is a pseudogene. This CDR3 is built from 11 residues. The CDR3 is CASSIPSDRRF. In nucleotides, the CDR3 is TGTGCCAGCAGCATCCCCTCGGACAGGCGCTTC.

This chain links TRBV10-3 with TRBJ2-1; tentatively, D is TRBD2 (5 bases). Germline-derived CDR1 and CDR2 are ENHRY and SYGVKD. The V end was cut by 7 bases, the J end by 1 base, with 11 bases between. CDR3 length equals 14 residues. DNA for the CDR3: TGTGCCATCACGTCCGGGGATTCCTACAATGAGCAGTTCTTC. This codes for CAITSGDSYNEQFF.